These 21 T cell receptor beta chains were sequenced from one sample in a study of blood T cell repertoires in COVID-19. Assay used: immunoSEQ multiplex PCR; TCRdb lists only in-frame clones, some missing. The sample gives tens of thousands of clones, about 81% of which show up once; about 13% is in the top ten. The specimen sequenced was peripheral blood. These receptors came from a woman over 75 with acute or convalescent COVID-19.

This chain connects TRBV3-1 (or the pseudogene TRBV3-2) to TRBJ2-2; perhaps TRBD1 as D (6 bases). Germline CDR1 is LGHDT and CDR2 is YNNKEL (reference sequence). The CDR3 runs to 16 residues. The V and J ends lost 3 bases and 4 bases respectively, with 15 bases between them. The CDR3 is CASSHFSRGSTGELFF. The CDR3 bases are TGTGCCAGCAGCCACTTTTCCAGGGGTAGCACCGGGGAGCTGTTTTTT.

This chain joins TRBV19 and TRBJ2-1; TRBD2 aligns across 11 bases. CDR1 and CDR2 (germline): LNHDA, SQIVND (reference sequence). The CDR3 sequence is 16 residues long. V lost 1 base and J lost 9; bases outside the gene matches: 8. CDR3 nucleotide sequence: TGTGCCAGTAGTATAGGACTAGCGGGGCCGACGGGTGAGCAGTTCTTC. It specifies CASSIGLAGPTGEQFF.

The rearrangement joins TRBV7-3 to TRBJ2-2; weak D call: TRBD2 (5 bases). CDR1 SGHTA and CDR2 FQGTGA come from the germline V gene. This CDR3 spans 17 amino acids. Trimming took 1 base from V and 4 from J, leaving 16 bases between them. CDR3 nucleotide sequence: TGTGCCAGCAGCTTAAACACTAGAGCCCTGGTCACCGGGGAGCTGTTTTTT. It codes for CASSLNTRALVTGELFF.

The chain combines TRBV5-6 with TRBJ2-1; 10 bases match TRBD2. CDR1 and CDR2 (germline): SGHDT, YYEEEE. The V segment lost 4 bases and the J segment 11 bases; nucleotides outside the gene matches: 9. CDR3 length: 14 residues. The CDR3 is CASSLSGGKRKQFF. In DNA form, the CDR3 reads TGTGCCAGCAGCCTTAGCGGGGGGAAAAGAAAGCAGTTCTTC.

The chain recombines TRBV19 with TRBJ1-6; 7 bases match TRBD1. This CDR3 is built from 15 residues. Germline V gives CDR1 LNHDA, CDR2 SQIVND (reference sequence). The V segment lost 1 base and the J segment 9 bases; nucleotides outside the gene matches: 6. The chain's CDR3 is CASSIARGYGSPLHF. The CDR3, as DNA: TGTGCCAGTAGTATAGCCAGGGGGTATGGTTCACCCCTCCACTTT.

The chain has TRBV3-1 (or the pseudogene TRBV3-2) and TRBJ2-3; 7 bases map to TRBD1. V dropped 8 bases and J dropped 4; count of bases not matched to a gene: 9. This CDR3 region has 14 residues. Germline V gives CDR1 LGHDT, CDR2 YNNKEL (reference sequence). The CDR3 loop reads CASAEYQGADTQYF. The CDR3 DNA reads as TGTGCCAGCGCCGAATACCAGGGGGCAGATACGCAGTATTTT.

This chain links TRBV25-1 with TRBJ2-2, with 7 nucleotides matching TRBD2. Looked up from germline, CDR1 is MGHDK and CDR2 is SYGVNS. V trimming: 2 bases; J trimming: 0 bases; junction bases outside the gene matches: 6. CDR3 length equals 17 residues. The CDR3 DNA reads as TGTGCCAGCAGTGAAAGGATAGCGGGCACGAACACCGGGGAGCTGTTTTTT. Amino acid sequence: CASSERIAGTNTGELFF.

This chain joins TRBV11-2 and TRBJ2-3, with D perhaps TRBD2 (6 bases). Germline CDR1 and CDR2: SGHAT and FQNNGV. Trimming stripped 0 bases from V and 6 bases from J, with 10 bases between. CDR3 length: 14 amino acids. This CDR3 is CASSLDRAGDTQYF. The DNA for the CDR3 is TGTGCCAGCAGCTTAGACAGGGCGGGGGATACGCAGTATTTT.

This chain connects TRBV11-3 to TRBJ2-7, with TRBD1 matching over 10 bases. The CDR3 contains 16 residues. Germline CDR1 and CDR2: SGHNT and YENEEA. The ends lost 3 bases at V and 5 bases at J; junction bases unmatched: 10. This chain's CDR3 is CASSFGGGGQGNEQYF. The DNA of the CDR3 is TGTGCCAGCAGCTTTGGGGGTGGGGGACAGGGGAACGAGCAGTACTTC.

Only one count was recorded for this clone. This chain joins TRBV9 and TRBJ1-2, with D maybe TRBD1 (5 bases). Germline V gene data show CDR1 as SGDLS and CDR2 as YYNGEE. This CDR3 is built from 14 residues. V was shortened by 2 bases and J by 4 bases, with 12 bases between the two germline ends. The DNA for the CDR3 is TGTGCCAGCAGCGTTGACTCGGGGGGCTATGGCTACACCTTC. Translation: CASSVDSGGYGYTF.

The genes are TRBV27 and TRBJ2-5, with D possibly TRBD1 on 6 matching bases. CDR3 length equals 14 residues. CDR1 MNHEY and CDR2 SMNVEV come from the germline V gene (reference sequence). The V gene lost 5 bases and the J gene lost 5 bases, with 15 bases spanning the gap. The CDR3 sequence: CASSPRTVWETQYF. As DNA, the CDR3 is TGTGCCAGCAGTCCTCGGACAGTCTGGGAGACCCAGTACTTC.

The chain carries TRBV4-3 and TRBJ2-7; 8 nucleotides agree with TRBD1. Germline CDR1 and CDR2: LGHNA and YSLEER. After removal of 4 bases from V and 4 bases from J, the junction contained 6 bases not matched to a gene. The CDR3 has 14 amino acids. DNA for the CDR3: TGCGCCAGCAGCCCCGGACAGGGATGGTACGAGCAGTACTTC. Residues: CASSPGQGWYEQYF.

This clone has a single count. This sequence joins TRBV5-4 and TRBJ2-3, with a tentative D call TRBD2 (6 bases). The V and J ends lost 4 bases and 0 bases respectively, with 9 bases between them. Germline V gene lookup returns CDR1 SGHNT and CDR2 YYREEE (reference sequence). The CDR3 spans 14 residues. CDR3 amino acids: CASSVSGSTDTQYF. The CDR3 nucleotides read TGTGCCAGCAGCGTGAGCGGGAGCACAGATACGCAGTATTTT. Combining the CDR3 with reference TRBV5-4 and TRBJ2-3 gives the whole variable domain ETGVTQSPTHLIKTRGQQVTLRCSSQSGHNTVSWYQQALGQGPQFIFQYYREEENGRGNFPPRFSGLQFPNYSSELNVNALELDDSALYLCASSVSGSTDTQYFGPGTRLTVL.

This clone is a singleton in its sample. The genes are TRBV9 and TRBJ2-3; 9 bases align to TRBD1. J gave up 11 bases and V 0 bases, and 10 bases lay outside the gene matches. The CDR3 is 15 amino acids. The germline V gene has CDR1 SGDLS and CDR2 YYNGEE. CDR3 DNA: TGTGCCAGCAGCGTAGCTGAGTCCGCGACAGGGGGGCAGTATTTT. Amino acids: CASSVAESATGGQYF. Based on the CDR3 plus reference TRBV9 and TRBJ2-3, the full variable domain is DSGVTQTPKHLITATGQRVTLRCSPRSGDLSVYWYQQSLDQGLQFLIQYYNGEERAKGNILERFSAQQFPDLHSELNLSSLELGDSALYFCASSVAESATGGQYFGPGTRLTVL.

The chain has TRBV10-3 and TRBJ1-1; the D is unclear. From germline, CDR1 is ENHRY and CDR2 SYGVKD. The V and J ends lost 0 bases and 7 bases respectively, with 9 bases between them. The length of the CDR3 is 13 residues. The CDR3 region has the DNA TGTGCCATCAGTGAGTCCGTGGCAGATGAAGCTTTCTTT. Protein product: CAISESVADEAFF.

This clone appeared a single time. V gene TRBV10-3 combines with J gene TRBJ1-5; possibly TRBD1 for D (6 bases). The germline gives CDR1 ENHRY, CDR2 SYGVKD. CDR3 length equals 24 residues. With 3 bases removed from V and 2 bases from J, the gap between germline ends came to 38 bases. CDR3 sequence (DNA): TGTGCCATCAGTGATTTCTCCCTAGAAAAAAGTCCTTTACAGGGAAGTTGGGGCAATCAGCCCCAGCATTTT. It specifies CAISDFSLEKSPLQGSWGNQPQHF.

This clone has only one observation. The genes are TRBV9 and TRBJ2-5, with TRBD2 matching over 13 bases. In germline, CDR1 is SGDLS, CDR2 YYNGEE. This CDR3 has 18 residues. The J segment lost 6 bases and the V segment lost 2 bases, leaving 13 bases of the junction unmatched. The CDR3, as DNA: TGTGCCAGCAGCGTCGGACTAGCGGGAGCCGCTTTAACGAAGACCCAGTACTTC. It codes for CASSVGLAGAALTKTQYF.

This clone was seen more than once but under ten times. The chain combines TRBV4-2 with TRBJ1-3; 7 bases align to TRBD1. Per the germline V gene, CDR1 is LGHNA and CDR2 is YNFKEQ. V gave up 3 bases and J gave up 3 bases; unmatched junction bases: 8. The CDR3 totals 16 residues. The CDR3 DNA is TGTGCCAGCAGCCAGACAGACAGGGCTGGTGGAAACACCATATATTTT. It codes for CASSQTDRAGGNTIYF.

The chain joins TRBV19 to TRBJ2-1; 9 positions agree with TRBD2. V gave up 6 bases and J gave up 3 bases; unmatched junction bases: 3. The CDR3 runs 14 residues. Looked up from germline, CDR1 is LNHDA and CDR2 is SQIVND (reference sequence). The CDR3 protein is CASREREDYNEQFF. CDR3 DNA: TGTGCCAGTAGGGAGCGGGAGGACTACAATGAGCAGTTCTTC.

The V call is TRBV14, the J call TRBJ1-1, with unresolved D. The germline V gene encodes CDR1 SGHDN and CDR2 FVKESK. The CDR3 is 15 residues long. Deletions cut 6 bases from V and 6 bases from J, with 20 bases between. CDR3: CASSLYPGGWAEAFF. In DNA form, the CDR3 reads TGTGCCAGCAGTCTCTACCCGGGTGGGTGGGCTGAAGCTTTCTTT.

V is TRBV7-2 and J is TRBJ1-2; 8 positions agree with TRBD1. The length of the CDR3 is 16 residues. Germline V lookup: CDR1 SGHTA, CDR2 FQGNSA. J lost 2 bases, V lost 0 bases, and 5 bases had no gene match. For the CDR3, the DNA is TGTGCCAGCAGCTTAGCTCAGGGGGCGCGAAACTATGGCTACACCTTC. This gives the protein CASSLAQGARNYGYTF.